These 23 T cell receptor beta chains were all obtained from the same sample, sequenced in a study of cytomegalovirus exposure and HLA in healthy donors. Primers for the PCR totalled 60 Vbeta and 13 Jbeta. The repertoire was sequenced with immunoSEQ multiplex PCR; TCRdb's copy has only in-frame clones and lacks some. The table lists 95,000 to 100,000 clones, over 8% of them singletons. Sequencing was carried out using PBMCs. The source is a man in his fifties or sixties in good health and CMV-seropositive.

This clone was observed a handful of times. The genes are TRBV29-1 and TRBJ2-5; TRBD1 aligns across 7 bases. Looked up from germline, CDR1 is SQVTM and CDR2 is ANQGSEA. The CDR3 has 13 residues. J was trimmed by 4 bases and V by 6 bases; bases with no gene match: 8. CDR3 nucleotides: TGCAGCGTGAGGAGACAGGGCGTAGAGACCCAGTACTTC. This translates into CSVRRQGVETQYF.

The rearrangement joins TRBV28 to TRBJ1-1, with a weak D call TRBD1 (5 bases). The germline V and J ends were trimmed by 5 bases and 0 bases, with 10 bases remaining between them. Germline assignment: CDR1 MDHEN and CDR2 SYDVKM. This CDR3 contains 14 residues. As DNA, the CDR3 is TGTGCCAGCAGTCCGACAGTCATGAACACTGAAGCTTTCTTT. It translates to CASSPTVMNTEAFF.

The chain joins TRBV27 to TRBJ1-1; TRBD1 might be the D (6 bases). CDR3 length equals 16 residues. V shed 4 bases and J shed 1 base, with 16 bases lying between them. Germline V gives CDR1 MNHEY, CDR2 SMNVEV (reference sequence). This CDR3 is CASSSLTGPKNTEAFF. The CDR3 nucleotides are TGTGCCAGCAGTTCTTTGACAGGCCCTAAGAACACTGAAGCTTTCTTT.

The CDR3 nucleotides read TGCGCCAGCAGCTTGGGCGGAGTAGCCAAAAACATTCAGTACTTC. Translated: CASSLGGVAKNIQYF. The rearrangement links TRBV5-1 to TRBJ2-4; no reliable D call. The CDR3 is made up of 15 amino acids. Per germline, CDR1 SGHRS and CDR2 YFSETQ. Trimming shortened V by 0 bases and J by 0 bases, and 7 bases separated the two germline ends.

This clone was observed a few times. The chain carries TRBV15 and TRBJ1-3; D gene uncertain. V shed 5 bases and J shed 0 bases, with 11 bases lying between them. Germline V gives CDR1 LNHNV, CDR2 YYDKDF (reference sequence). This CDR3 comprises 15 residues. The CDR3 here is CATSRASGSGNTIYF. The CDR3 DNA reads TGTGCCACCAGCCGAGCCTCCGGCTCTGGAAACACCATATATTTT.

This clone counts as medium-sized. The chain carries TRBV10-3 and TRBJ2-1; D is ambiguous. Germline lookup yields CDR1 ENHRY and CDR2 SYGVKD. Trimming removed 4 bases from V and 7 bases from J, with 5 bases in between. The CDR3 has 11 residues. The CDR3 region has the DNA TGTGCCATCAGTGCCGAGAATGAGCAGTTCTTC. It is translated as CAISAENEQFF.

The chain uses TRBV29-1 and TRBJ2-3; no reliable D call. The CDR3 runs to 12 residues. Per germline, CDR1 SQVTM and CDR2 ANQGSEA. V was trimmed by 6 bases and J by 0 bases, leaving 7 bases between them. The CDR3 spells CSVRQSTDTQYF. The CDR3 DNA reads as TGCAGCGTCCGACAAAGCACAGATACGCAGTATTTT.

This clone has just a few counts. The chain joins TRBV27 to TRBJ2-7; maybe TRBD1 (5 bases). CDR1 MNHEY and CDR2 SMNVEV come from the germline V gene (reference sequence). The CDR3 runs to 12 residues. V was cut by 6 bases and J by 3 bases, with 9 bases left in between. The CDR3 nucleotides read TGTGCCAGCAGGGACGACAGCTACGAGCAGTACTTC. Translated: CASRDDSYEQYF.

The gene calls are TRBV27 and TRBJ2-7; TRBD1 aligns across 9 bases. The germline V gene encodes CDR1 MNHEY and CDR2 SMNVEV (reference sequence). CDR3 length: 19 amino acids. Trimming cost V 2 bases and J 9 bases; bases outside gene matches: 23. In nucleotides, the CDR3 is TGTGCCAGCAGTTTACACTCTCCTAAACGGGGACAGGGTGGGATACGGCAGTACTTC. Translated: CASSLHSPKRGQGGIRQYF.

With regard to this clone: One end of the junction is discordant with germline, which a read error may explain. This rearrangement joins TRBV7-3 to TRBJ2-3; D possibly matches TRBD1 or TRBD2 (5 bases each). The germline CDR1 and CDR2 sequences are SGHTA and FQGTGA. The CDR3 runs 15 residues. CDR3 in amino acids: CASSVTRGFGNTQYF. The CDR3 DNA is TGTGCCAGCAGCGTAACTAGGGGTTTCGGCAATACGCAGTATTTT.

J is TRBJ2-7 and V is TRBV18; 9 bases align to TRBD2. CDR1 and CDR2 from the germline V gene are KGHSH and LQKENI. The CDR3 runs 14 residues. V lost 6 bases to trimming and J lost 4 bases; unmatched junction nucleotides: 7. The CDR3 bases are TGTGCCAGCTCGGCGAGCGGGAGGATGTACGAGCAGTACTTC. Its translation: CASSASGRMYEQYF.

This clone was seen a handful of times. This rearrangement joins TRBV7-2 to TRBJ2-5; weak D call: TRBD1 (6 bases). V lost 3 bases to trimming and J lost 2 bases, with 13 bases between them. The CDR3 runs to 15 residues. CDR1 and CDR2 from the germline V gene are SGHTA and FQGNSA. In nucleotides, the CDR3 is TGTGCCAGCAGCTTGAACAGGGCACCTCAAGAGACCCAGTACTTC. Residues: CASSLNRAPQETQYF. The full variable domain, in which reference TRBV7-2 and TRBJ2-5 provide the parts outside the CDR3, is GAGVSQSPSNKVTEKGKDVELRCDPISGHTALYWYRQSLGQGLEFLIYFQGNSAPDKSGLPSDRFSAERTGGSVSTLTIQRTQQEDSAVYLCASSLNRAPQETQYFGPGTRLLVL.

This clone was seen more than once but under ten times. The gene calls are TRBV29-1 and TRBJ2-1; TRBD2 matches at 9 bases. V was pared by 6 bases and J by 2 bases, with 5 bases of the junction left unmatched. The CDR3 covers 14 residues. CDR1 is SQVTM and CDR2 is ANQGSEA in the germline V gene. DNA of the CDR3: TGCAGCGTGGTCCCTAGCGGGGCCTACAATGAGCAGTTCTTC. This gives the protein CSVVPSGAYNEQFF.

This clone was detected a few times. The J gene is TRBJ1-5, the V gene TRBV19, with D unclear. Trimming shortened V by 1 base and J by 2 bases, and 6 bases separated the two germline ends. The CDR3 sequence is 14 residues long. From germline, CDR1 is LNHDA and CDR2 SQIVND (reference sequence). The CDR3 bases are TGTGCCAGTAGTATAGGGCGGGGCAATCAGCCCCAGCATTTT. Translated: CASSIGRGNQPQHF.

The V and J genes are TRBV6-1 and TRBJ2-1; 7 nucleotides align to TRBD2. The trim removed 7 bases at V and 6 bases at J, leaving 9 bases unmatched. The CDR3 consists of 14 residues. Germline lookup yields CDR1 MNHNS and CDR2 SASEGT. The CDR3 loop reads CASNTGTTINEQFF. Written as DNA, the CDR3 is TGTGCCAGCAACACCGGGACTACCATCAATGAGCAGTTCTTC.

In this sample, this clone turned up many times. The chain joins TRBV28 to TRBJ1-5, with no clear D. CDR1 is MDHEN, CDR2 SYDVKM, per germline. V gave up 1 base and J gave up 2 bases, with 9 bases separating them. The CDR3 length is 15 residues. For the CDR3, the DNA is TGTGCCAGCAGTTTATCATCCCGAGGCAATCAGCCCCAGCATTTT. This translates into CASSLSSRGNQPQHF. The full variable domain, completed using reference TRBV28 and TRBJ1-5, is DVKVTQSSRYLVKRTGEKVFLECVQDMDHENMFWYRQDPGLGLRLIYFSYDVKMKEKGDIPEGYSVSREKKERFSLILESASTNQTSMYLCASSLSSRGNQPQHFGDGTRLSIL.

V usage is TRBV18 and J usage is TRBJ2-7; 12 bases are a match to TRBD2. The J segment lost 2 bases and the V segment lost 3 bases, leaving 5 bases of the junction unmatched. Germline V CDR1 and CDR2: KGHSH, LQKENI. The length of the CDR3 is 16 residues. This CDR3 is CASSPSLAGGTYEQYF. DNA of the CDR3: TGTGCCAGCTCACCCTCACTAGCGGGAGGTACCTACGAGCAGTACTTC.

This rearrangement joins TRBV2 to TRBJ2-2; 7 positions agree with TRBD1. Trimming cost V 8 bases and J 13 bases; bases outside gene matches: 7. The CDR3 is 11 amino acids. CDR1 SNHLY and CDR2 FYNNEI come from the germline V gene. CDR3 in DNA: TGTGCCAGCGGACAGGCCGGCGGGCTGTTTTTT. This sequence encodes CASGQAGGLFF.

V is TRBV18 and J is TRBJ2-2, with TRBD2 matching 8 bases. Germline trimming cut 4 bases from V and 4 bases from J; bases unmatched to any gene: 11. This CDR3 region has 17 residues. Germline values: CDR1 KGHSH, CDR2 LQKENI. Here the CDR3 DNA reads TGTGCCAGCTCACGATCACAGCGGGAGTCGGGCACCGGGGAGCTGTTTTTT. Its protein product is CASSRSQRESGTGELFF.

This clone was seen a handful of times. Written as DNA, the CDR3 is TGTGCCAGCAGTGACCCAACTAGCGGGAGGCCCAATGAGCAGTTCTTC. Its translation is CASSDPTSGRPNEQFF. V and J are TRBV25-1 and TRBJ2-1; 12 positions match TRBD2. Germline lookup yields CDR1 MGHDK and CDR2 SYGVNS. Trimming took 3 bases from V and 6 from J; bases not matched to a gene: 6. The CDR3 loop spans 16 amino acids.

V and J are TRBV7-9 and TRBJ2-5; D is possibly TRBD2 (6 bases). V lost 4 bases and J 13 bases, leaving 22 bases between the germline ends. The CDR3 is made up of 14 amino acids. Germline V lookup: CDR1 SEHNR, CDR2 FQNEAQ (reference sequence). Here the CDR3 reads CASSSSSGRKEMYF. The CDR3 DNA sequence: TGTGCCAGCAGCTCCTCCAGCGGGCGCAAGGAAATGTACTTC.

This clone was picked up a small number of times. No conserved phenylalanine or tryptophan ends this CDR3, so it is likely a read error. The DNA is omitted, as the CDR3 cannot be located on it reliably, and the CDR3 follows TCRdb's listing. The chain links TRBV29-1 to TRBJ2-3; the table gives TRBD1 as D, unverified against the DNA. Both ends counted, the CDR3 spans 13 residues. The germline CDR1 and CDR2 sequences are SQVTM and ANQGSEA. This CDR3 reads CSVPLADRDTKYL.

This clone was observed a handful of times. A read error may account for a junction end that differs from germline. This chain uses TRBV10-3 with TRBJ1-6; D gene uncertain. Germline CDR1 reads ENHRY; CDR2 reads SYGVKD. The length of the CDR3 is 16 residues. The CDR3 sequence is CAISEGGPITNSPLPF. In nucleotides, the CDR3 is TGTGCAATCAGTGAAGGTGGCCCGATAACTAATTCACCCCTCCCCTTT.